This T cell receptor (beta chain) was captured by sequencing in a study of blood T cell repertoires in COVID-19. Across the study: The analysed material was cDNA or gDNA that came from T cells, B-cell-depleted T cells, or PBMCs.

The CDR3 has 15 amino acids. Per the original data handling: How many nucleated cells were present was estimated from reference gene primer amplification. Generated by immunoSEQ multiplex PCR, the TCRdb table keeps only in-frame clones and is missing some. The DNA was the basis for D and trimming; V, J and clone size are from that table. This sample carries about 280,000 clones, 85% of them seen once, and the ten largest clones take 2% to 3%. Categorization into cohorts depended on clinical history that participants reported. Sequenced sample: PBMCs or T cells enriched from blood (not recorded which). This TCR was sampled from a woman between 45 and 60 years old who had recovered from COVID-19. This rearrangement joins TRBV21-1 to TRBJ2-2; TRBD2 was called by the table and not checked on the DNA. TRBV21-1 constitutes a pseudogene. CDR3 residues: CASSRAGGRTGELFF. In nucleotides, the CDR3 is TGTGCCAGCAGCAGGGCGGGAGGACGGACCGGGGAGCTGTTTTTT.